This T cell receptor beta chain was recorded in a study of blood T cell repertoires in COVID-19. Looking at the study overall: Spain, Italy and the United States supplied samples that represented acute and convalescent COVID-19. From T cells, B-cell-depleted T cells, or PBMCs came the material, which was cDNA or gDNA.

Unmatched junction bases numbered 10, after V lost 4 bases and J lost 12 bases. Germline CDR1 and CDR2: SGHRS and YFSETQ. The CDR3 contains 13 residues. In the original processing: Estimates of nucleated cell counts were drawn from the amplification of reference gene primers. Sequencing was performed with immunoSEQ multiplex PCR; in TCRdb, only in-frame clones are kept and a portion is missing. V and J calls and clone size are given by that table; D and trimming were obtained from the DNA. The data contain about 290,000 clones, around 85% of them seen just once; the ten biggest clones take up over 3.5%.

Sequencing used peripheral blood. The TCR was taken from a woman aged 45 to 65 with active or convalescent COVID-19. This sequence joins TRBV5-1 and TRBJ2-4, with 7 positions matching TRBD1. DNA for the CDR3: TGCGCCAGCAGCAGGGACCTTGGACAGGCTCAGTACTTC. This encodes CASSRDLGQAQYF.